The TCR beta chain described here comes from a study of shared T cell receptors in the human thymus. Produced via immunoSEQ multiplex PCR; TCRdb's table is partial and in-frame only. The table records roughly 700,000 clones, approximately 90% of them present only once. CDR3 size: 16 residues. Germline V gene data show CDR1 as MDHEN and CDR2 as SYDVKM. Trimming at V came to 4 bases and at J to 5 bases, leaving 13 bases not matched to a gene. The sample also formed part of further work on human thymus T cells. According to that study: Corrective cardiac surgery supplied the resected thymus tissue. Both thymic and peripheral blood repertoires showed apparently biased V and J usage. Related research described strongly overlapping thymic repertoires in unrelated people.

This sequence originates from a boy in the first two years of life with a congenital heart defect. The sequenced sample was thymocytes. The chain employs TRBV28 and TRBJ2-7, with 8 nucleotides matching TRBD1. The CDR3 is CASSSEDRDRCHEQYF. As DNA, the CDR3 is TGTGCCAGCAGTTCAGAAGACCGGGACAGGTGCCACGAGCAGTACTTC.